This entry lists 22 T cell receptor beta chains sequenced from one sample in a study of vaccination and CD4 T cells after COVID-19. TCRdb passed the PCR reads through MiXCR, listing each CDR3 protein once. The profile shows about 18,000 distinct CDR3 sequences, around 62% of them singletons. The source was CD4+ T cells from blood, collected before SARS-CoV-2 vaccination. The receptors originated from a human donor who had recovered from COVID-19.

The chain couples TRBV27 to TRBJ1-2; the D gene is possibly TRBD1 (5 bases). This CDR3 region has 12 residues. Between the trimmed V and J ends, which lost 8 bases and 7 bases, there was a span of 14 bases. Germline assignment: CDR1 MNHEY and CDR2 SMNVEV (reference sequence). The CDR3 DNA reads TGTGCCAGCGGGTCGGGGGTTAGTGGCTACACCTTC. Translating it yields CASGSGVSGYTF.

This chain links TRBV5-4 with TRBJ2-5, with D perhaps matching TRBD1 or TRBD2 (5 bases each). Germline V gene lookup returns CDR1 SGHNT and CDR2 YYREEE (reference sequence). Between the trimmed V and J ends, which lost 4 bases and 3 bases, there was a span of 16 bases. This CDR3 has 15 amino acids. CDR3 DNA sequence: TGTGCCAGCAGCCAAACAAGGGGACGGGAAGAGACCCAGTACTTC. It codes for CASSQTRGREETQYF.

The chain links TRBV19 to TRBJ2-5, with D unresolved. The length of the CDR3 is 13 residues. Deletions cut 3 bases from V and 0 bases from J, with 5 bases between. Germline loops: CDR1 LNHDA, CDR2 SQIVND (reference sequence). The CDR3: CASSMNNQETQYF. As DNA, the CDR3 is TGTGCCAGTAGTATGAACAACCAAGAGACCCAGTACTTC.

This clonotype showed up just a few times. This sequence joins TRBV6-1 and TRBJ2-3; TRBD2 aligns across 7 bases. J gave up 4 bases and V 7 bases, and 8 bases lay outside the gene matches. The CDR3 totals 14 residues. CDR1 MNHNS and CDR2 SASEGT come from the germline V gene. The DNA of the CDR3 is TGTGCCAGCATTTGGGGGAGGGCCCCAGATACGCAGTATTTT. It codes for CASIWGRAPDTQYF.

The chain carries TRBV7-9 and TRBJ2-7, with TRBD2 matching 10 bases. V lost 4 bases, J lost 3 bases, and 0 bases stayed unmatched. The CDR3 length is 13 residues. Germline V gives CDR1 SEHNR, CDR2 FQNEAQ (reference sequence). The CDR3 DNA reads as TGTGCCAGCAGCTGGACTAGCGGCTACGAGCAGTACTTC. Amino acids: CASSWTSGYEQYF. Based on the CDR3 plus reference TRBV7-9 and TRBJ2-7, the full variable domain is DTGVSQNPRHKITKRGQNVTFRCDPISEHNRLYWYRQTLGQGPEFLTYFQNEAQLEKSRLLSDRFSAERPKGSFSTLEIQRTEQGDSAMYLCASSWTSGYEQYFGPGTRLTVT.

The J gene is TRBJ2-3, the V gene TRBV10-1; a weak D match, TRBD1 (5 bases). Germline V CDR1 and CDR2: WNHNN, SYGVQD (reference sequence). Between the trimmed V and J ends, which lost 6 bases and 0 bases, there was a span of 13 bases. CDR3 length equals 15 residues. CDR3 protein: CASSPQGLSTDTQYF. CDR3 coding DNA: TGCGCCAGCAGCCCCCAGGGATTGAGCACAGATACGCAGTATTTT.

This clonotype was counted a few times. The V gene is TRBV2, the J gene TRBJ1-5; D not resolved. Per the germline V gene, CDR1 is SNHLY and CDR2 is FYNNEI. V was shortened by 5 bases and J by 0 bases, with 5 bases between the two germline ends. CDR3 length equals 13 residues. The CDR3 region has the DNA TGTGCCAGCAGTTCAGATAGCAATCAGCCCCAGCATTTT. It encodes CASSSDSNQPQHF.

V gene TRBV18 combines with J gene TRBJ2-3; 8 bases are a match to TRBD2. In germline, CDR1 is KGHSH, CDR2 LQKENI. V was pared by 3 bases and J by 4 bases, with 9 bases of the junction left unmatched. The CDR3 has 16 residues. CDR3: CASSPIAGLGADTQYF. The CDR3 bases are TGTGCCAGCTCACCTATAGCGGGACTTGGCGCAGATACGCAGTATTTT.

As DNA, the CDR3 is TGTGCCAGCAGTCCGAGCCGAGGACTAGCGGGAGCCTACGAGCAGTACTTC. Protein product: CASSPSRGLAGAYEQYF. This chain connects TRBV28 to TRBJ2-7; 13 bases map to TRBD2. V gave up 5 bases and J gave up 2 bases; unmatched junction bases: 9. Germline V gene lookup returns CDR1 MDHEN and CDR2 SYDVKM. The CDR3 contains 17 residues.

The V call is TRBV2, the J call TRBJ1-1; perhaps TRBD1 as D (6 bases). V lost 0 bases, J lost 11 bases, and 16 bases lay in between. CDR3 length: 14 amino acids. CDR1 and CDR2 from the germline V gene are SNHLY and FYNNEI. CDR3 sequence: CASSEALVRGTAFF. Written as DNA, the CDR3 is TGTGCCAGCAGTGAAGCGCTTGTGAGGGGGACGGCTTTCTTT.

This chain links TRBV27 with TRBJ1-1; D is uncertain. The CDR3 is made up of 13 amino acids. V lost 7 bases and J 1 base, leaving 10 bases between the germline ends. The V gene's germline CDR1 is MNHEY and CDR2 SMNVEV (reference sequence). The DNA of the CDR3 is TGTGCCAGCAACGAGGGATGGAACACTGAAGCTTTCTTT. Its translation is CASNEGWNTEAFF.

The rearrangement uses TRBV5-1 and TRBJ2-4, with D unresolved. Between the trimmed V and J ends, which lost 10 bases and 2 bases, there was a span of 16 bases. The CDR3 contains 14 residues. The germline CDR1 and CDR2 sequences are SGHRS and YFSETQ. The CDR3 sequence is CAPNSTVPKNIQYF. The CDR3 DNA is TGCGCCCCCAACTCCACGGTTCCCAAAAACATTCAGTACTTC.

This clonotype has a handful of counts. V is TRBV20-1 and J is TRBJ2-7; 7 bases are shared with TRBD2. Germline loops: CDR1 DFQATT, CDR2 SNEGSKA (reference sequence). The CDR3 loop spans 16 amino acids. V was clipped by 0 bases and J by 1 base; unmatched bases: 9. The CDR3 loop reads CSAREIRRGLSYEQYF. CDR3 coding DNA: TGCAGTGCTAGAGAGATCCGGCGGGGACTATCCTACGAGCAGTACTTC.

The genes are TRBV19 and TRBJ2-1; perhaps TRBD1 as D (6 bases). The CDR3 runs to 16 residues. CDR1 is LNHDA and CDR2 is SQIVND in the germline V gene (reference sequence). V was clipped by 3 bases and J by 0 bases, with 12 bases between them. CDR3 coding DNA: TGTGCCAGTAGTATGGGGGCGGCCTACTCCTACAATGAGCAGTTCTTC. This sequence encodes CASSMGAAYSYNEQFF.

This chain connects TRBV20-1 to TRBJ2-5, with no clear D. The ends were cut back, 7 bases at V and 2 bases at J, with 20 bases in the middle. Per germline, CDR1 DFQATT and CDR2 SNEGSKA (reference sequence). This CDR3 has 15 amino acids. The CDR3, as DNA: TGCAGTGTGGCTCCCGGACCCTCGGAACAAGAGACCCAGTACTTC. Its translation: CSVAPGPSEQETQYF.

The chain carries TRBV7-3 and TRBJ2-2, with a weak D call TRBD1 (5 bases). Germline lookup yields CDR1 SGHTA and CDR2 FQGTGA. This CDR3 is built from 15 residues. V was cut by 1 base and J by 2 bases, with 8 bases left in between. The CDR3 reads CASSLNDRNTGELFF. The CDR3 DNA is TGTGCCAGCAGCTTAAATGACAGAAACACCGGGGAGCTGTTTTTT.

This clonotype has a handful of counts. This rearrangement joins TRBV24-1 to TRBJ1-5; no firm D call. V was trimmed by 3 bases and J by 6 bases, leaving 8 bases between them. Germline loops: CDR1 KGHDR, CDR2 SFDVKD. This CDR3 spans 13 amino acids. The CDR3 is CATSDHGVQPQHF. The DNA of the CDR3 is TGTGCCACCAGTGATCATGGGGTTCAGCCCCAGCATTTT.

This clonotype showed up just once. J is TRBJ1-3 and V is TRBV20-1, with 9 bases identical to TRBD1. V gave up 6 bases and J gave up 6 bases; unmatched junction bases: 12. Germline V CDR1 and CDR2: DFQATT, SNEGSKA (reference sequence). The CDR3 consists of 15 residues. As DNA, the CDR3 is TGCAGTGCGACGCCCCCGGGACAGGGAAAAAACACCATATATTTT. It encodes CSATPPGQGKNTIYF.

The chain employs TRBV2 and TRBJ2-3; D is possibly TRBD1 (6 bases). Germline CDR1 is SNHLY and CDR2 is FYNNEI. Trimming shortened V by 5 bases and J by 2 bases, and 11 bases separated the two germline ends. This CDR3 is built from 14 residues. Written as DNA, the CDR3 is TGTGCCAGCAGTAGAGACAGGTTCACAGATACGCAGTATTTT. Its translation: CASSRDRFTDTQYF.

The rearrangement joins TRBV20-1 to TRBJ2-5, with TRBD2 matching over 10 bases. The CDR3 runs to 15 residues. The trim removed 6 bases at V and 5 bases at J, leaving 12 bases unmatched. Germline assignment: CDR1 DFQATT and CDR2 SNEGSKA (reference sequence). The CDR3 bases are TGCAGTGCCCCATCTAGCGGGAGCCTTGTGGAGACCCAGTACTTC. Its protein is CSAPSSGSLVETQYF.

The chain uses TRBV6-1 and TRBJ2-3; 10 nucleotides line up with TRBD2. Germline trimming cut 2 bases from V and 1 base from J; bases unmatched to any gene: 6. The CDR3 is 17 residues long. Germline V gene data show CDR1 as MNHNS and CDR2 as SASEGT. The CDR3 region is CASSEQASGRGTDTQYF. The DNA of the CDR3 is TGTGCCAGCAGTGAACAAGCTAGCGGGAGAGGCACAGATACGCAGTATTTT.

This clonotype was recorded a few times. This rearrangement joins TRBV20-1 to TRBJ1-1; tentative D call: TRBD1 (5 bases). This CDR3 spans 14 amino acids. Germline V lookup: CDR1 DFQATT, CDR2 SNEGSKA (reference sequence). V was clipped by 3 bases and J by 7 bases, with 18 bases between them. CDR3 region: CSARDTGGAFEAFF. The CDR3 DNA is TGCAGTGCTAGGGACACGGGGGGAGCTTTTGAAGCTTTCTTT.